The clone carrying this T cell receptor beta chain has more than one count but fewer than ten. The antigen remains undetermined. Trimming pared 4 bases from V and 1 base from J, leaving 15 bases between. Looked up from germline, CDR1 is SGHNT and CDR2 is YYREEE (reference sequence). The CDR3 is made up of 16 amino acids. The data stem from a study of cytomegalovirus exposure and HLA in healthy donors. Study-level information: Earlier results showed roughly 120 million unique TCR beta sequences derived from 150 million to 200 million T cells. Study-level results: Several of the most significant clusters appeared linked to common viral pathogens, based on a later analysis. An analysis was carried out later, and it reportedly showed fewer N-insertions in an Asian-associated ancestry cluster than the approximately 610-donor mean.

PCR amplification relied on 60 Vbeta primers (plus 13 Jbeta primers). The repertoire was sequenced with immunoSEQ multiplex PCR; TCRdb's copy has only in-frame clones and lacks some. The sample lists around 30,000 clones, 62% occurring once. The rearrangement joins TRBV5-4 to TRBJ1-5; tentatively, D is TRBD1 (6 bases). Sequenced sample: PBMCs. The source is a male donor in good health and CMV-seropositive. As DNA, the CDR3 is TGTGCCAGCAGCATGGGGGGTACAGGGAGCAATCAGCCCCAGCATTTT. This gives the protein CASSMGGTGSNQPQHF.